There are many counts of the clone carrying this T cell receptor (beta chain). Its cognate antigen is unknown. This CDR3 spans 16 amino acids. The germline CDR1 and CDR2 sequences are LGHNA and YNFKEQ. Unmatched junction bases numbered 3, after V lost 0 bases and J lost 2 bases. The data originate from a study of blood T cells in healthy people across ages. General study findings and limits: Diversity was estimated from one million T cells, and these estimates were considered underestimates. In the absence of known donor CMV status, changes in expanded clonotypes were possibly confounded.

Using a J-beta primer mix together with a sample-barcoded 5' primer, a second PCR was run for about 6 to 12 cycles. TCRdb analysed the 5' RACE reads with MiXCR anew, one entry per CDR3 protein. This sample has hundreds of thousands of distinct CDR3 sequences, with approximately 30% found just once. The chain links TRBV4-2 to TRBJ2-5; 10 nucleotides agree with TRBD2. This TCR was sampled from a woman aged 80 or older in good health. Sequencing was done on a sample of blood. This CDR3 reads CASSQDGAGGQETQYF. In DNA, the CDR3 is TGTGCCAGCAGCCAAGACGGAGCGGGGGGGCAAGAGACCCAGTACTTC.